The source of this T cell receptor (beta chain) is a study of T cell responses to AZD1222 COVID-19 vaccine. Study results and limitations: Nearly half of unique spike-specific TCRs reportedly avoided B.1.351 and B.1.1.7 mutated regions. Spike-spanning, vaccine-associated CD4 TCRs were dominant at 160-218 and 743-854.

Repertoires were generated with immunoSEQ multiplex PCR, while TCRdb's copy carries only in-frame clones and drops some. The sample records 150,000 to 200,000 clones, approximately 92% being singletons. Comments on this clone: The antigen is not known.

The trim removed 6 bases at V and 5 bases at J, leaving 5 bases unmatched. The germline gives CDR1 WNHNN, CDR2 SYGVQD (reference sequence). CDR3 length: 14 amino acids. This sample comprised peripheral blood, obtained on day 0 of AZD1222 vaccination. The chain uses TRBV10-1 and TRBJ2-2; TRBD1 agrees at 8 bases. The TCR comes from an adult in good health. CDR3 in amino acids: CASRMGQDTGELFF. CDR3 nucleotides: TGCGCCAGCAGAATGGGACAGGATACCGGGGAGCTGTTTTTT.